What follows are 8 T cell receptor beta chains derived from one specimen sequenced in a study of T cells in Graves' hyperthyroidism and ophthalmopathy (dated by TCRdb to the late 2010s). Library preparation used multiplex PCR. The sequencing machine was an Illumina HiSeq 2000. Amplification of TCR beta CDR3 regions was carried out from RNA transcripts. A first-round RT-PCR of the TCR CDR3 used the HTBI primer set with the Qiagen OneStep RT-PCR kit. The raw public reads went through TCRdb reprocessing: fastp at Q25, MiXCR clone calling, in-frame beta chains kept. Rows are combined by CDR3 protein, so each entry shows the most common genes and DNA. In this sample the table shows some 490,000 distinct CDR3 sequences, 20% to 25% of which occur a single time. The leading ten clones occupy about 49% of the sample. Material for sequencing was blood. Receptors originate from a woman aged 70-85 years with Graves' ophthalmopathy.

The chain is built from TRBV10-3 and TRBJ2-5; 8 positions agree with TRBD2. V dropped 9 bases and J dropped 1; count of bases not matched to a gene: 10. CDR1 ENHRY and CDR2 SYGVKD come from the germline V gene. The CDR3 runs to 15 residues. CDR3 residues: CAISRLAGTQETQYF. In DNA, the CDR3 is TGTGCCATTTCCCGGCTAGCGGGTACCCAAGAGACCCAGTACTTC.

This clonotype was seen more than once but under ten times. This rearrangement joins TRBV20-1 to TRBJ2-3; TRBD2 agrees at 14 bases. Germline V lookup: CDR1 DFQATT, CDR2 SNEGSKA (reference sequence). The V gene end was trimmed by 4 bases and the J gene end by 2 bases; junction bases not matched to a gene: 8. This CDR3 has 17 residues. CDR3 sequence: CSAKFWTSGRFTDTQYF. DNA of the CDR3: TGCAGTGCTAAGTTCTGGACTAGCGGGAGGTTCACAGATACGCAGTATTTT.

The chain is built from TRBV30 and TRBJ1-5; D is uncertain. V dropped 0 bases and J dropped 3 bases, with 9 bases sitting between them. The germline V gene has CDR1 GTSNPN and CDR2 SVGIG (reference sequence). The CDR3 runs 14 residues. Written as DNA, the CDR3 is TGTGCCTGGAGTGTTGGCAGTTTCAATCAGCCCCAGCATTTT. Its translation: CAWSVGSFNQPQHF. The full variable domain, with the rest looked up from reference TRBV30 and TRBJ1-5, is SQTIHQWPATLVQPVGSPLSLECTVEGTSNPNLYWYRQAAGRGLQLLFYSVGIGQISSEVPQNLSASRPQDRQFILSSKKLLLSDSGFYLCAWSVGSFNQPQHFGDGTRLSIL.

In this sample, this clonotype turned up a few times. The chain couples TRBV7-2 to TRBJ2-1, with 11 bases that match TRBD2. The length of the CDR3 is 15 residues. Germline lookup yields CDR1 SGHTA and CDR2 FQGNSA. V trimming: 5 bases; J trimming: 14 bases; junction bases outside the gene matches: 14. CDR3: CASSPRIAGGPMEFF. The CDR3 DNA reads as TGTGCCAGCAGCCCCCGTATAGCGGGAGGGCCAATGGAGTTCTTC.

This chain uses TRBV5-1 with TRBJ2-3, with D hard to call. The CDR3 spans 14 residues. Germline V CDR1 and CDR2: SGHRS, YFSETQ. Trimming cost V 0 bases and J 5 bases, with 10 bases left between them. Here the CDR3 reads CASSLGSGQDTQYF. The DNA for the CDR3 is TGCGCCAGCAGCTTGGGCAGTGGCCAAGATACGCAGTATTTT.

The sample holds one count of this clonotype. This chain uses TRBV30 with TRBJ1-6; a weak D match, TRBD1 (6 bases). The V end lost 0 bases, the J end lost 7 bases, and 10 bases lay between the germline ends. Germline-derived CDR1 and CDR2 are GTSNPN and SVGIG (reference sequence). The CDR3 has 14 residues. CDR3 nucleotide sequence: TGTGCCTGGAGTGTACAGGGAGCCAATTCACCCCTCCACTTT. Amino acid sequence: CAWSVQGANSPLHF.

The chain uses TRBV7-2 and TRBJ2-1, with no clear D. Germline lookup yields CDR1 SGHTA and CDR2 FQGNSA. With 2 bases removed from V and 10 bases from J, the gap between germline ends came to 9 bases. The CDR3 has 12 residues. Here the CDR3 reads CASSLLGLEQFF. DNA of the CDR3: TGTGCCAGCAGCTTACTAGGGTTAGAGCAGTTCTTC.

This clonotype was seen many times. The gene calls are TRBV6-1 and TRBJ1-2; D might be TRBD1 (6 bases). Germline V lookup: CDR1 MNHNS, CDR2 SASEGT. CDR3 length: 15 amino acids. V gave up 6 bases and J gave up 7 bases, with 21 bases separating them. CDR3 protein: CASRGAGESSGGYTF. The CDR3 DNA reads as TGTGCCAGCAGAGGGGCAGGGGAGAGTTCGGGTGGCTACACCTTC.